This T cell receptor beta chain was recorded in a study of spatial heterogeneity in lung cancer (dated by TCRdb to the late 2010s). About the full investigation: Beta-chain transcripts were consistently detected in greater numbers than alpha-chain transcripts, which likely reflects a higher abundance of beta-chain transcripts. In the raw uncorrected reads, each unique combination of TCR and UMI appeared on average more than ten times. The study quantitatively compared TCR alpha and beta repertoires across multiple tumor regions, matched nontumor lung and blood in non-small cell lung cancer. Nonsynonymous mutation counts, determined by whole-exome sequencing of tumor tissue, were related to features of the TCR repertoire. Both alpha and beta chains were TCR-sequenced in samples taken at surgery, namely 220 tumor regions, roughly 64 matched nontumor lung samples and about 58 PBMC samples. The investigation overall reported the following: Ubiquitous expanded tumor TCRs were found in blood more often at tumor resection than at routine follow-up. Confirming at a functional level the hypothesis that regional TCRs recognize regional mutations was considered to require additional single-cell paired TCR alpha and beta sequencing.

The library was built by means of 5' RACE. The sample was run on a NextSeq 500. In the TCR library protocol, a unique molecular identifier was attached to each TCR cDNA molecule so that PCR and sequencing errors could be corrected. As for the original processing: Decombinator tools were used for TCR identification, UMI-based error correction and CDR3 extraction. Expanded TCRs were defined as those above a frequency of 2 per 1,000, corresponding to the top 1% of the tumor frequency distribution. Each repertoire was subsampled 100 times to 5,000 TCRs, after which Renyi diversity was computed with the R vegan package. CDR3 similarity networks were constructed using string-kernel similarity of amino acid triplets, with links drawn between CDR3s whose pairwise similarity was above 0.82. Using fastp at Q25 and MiXCR, TCRdb reprocessed the public reads and kept productive beta chains. Rows with a matching CDR3 protein are joined into one entry that keeps the most common DNA and genes. These V and J calls rely on TCRdb rather than the paper's analysis. The sample table contains roughly 80,000 distinct CDR3 sequences; only one count was recorded for around 12% of them. The ten largest clones capture 4.6% of the sample.

CDR1 and CDR2 (DFQATT, SNEGSKA) derive from the germline V gene (reference sequence). Trimmed from V: 4 bases; trimmed from J: 2 bases; junction bases lacking a gene match: 5. The CDR3 measures 13 amino acids from cysteine to phenylalanine. Only CDR3 DNA remains: 39 bases, in frame from the first base. A word on this clonotype: This clone's antigen is unknown. No qualities accompany the bases; no much larger clone lies one base away.

Read against the paper, the sample's time point label means: sample taken at primary tumor resection. Whole RNA extracted from tumor and nontumor lung tissue, or from cryopreserved PBMC samples, was used for TCR sequencing without cell sorting. Donors were 72 patients with early-stage, untreated non-small cell lung cancer from the lung TRACERx cohort. Only patients with enough RNA available from two or more tumor regions were chosen for TCR sequencing. The TCR was taken from a male donor with early-stage non-small cell lung cancer. The chain was built from TRBV20-1 and TRBJ2-7; TRBD1 fits 7 bases in the junction. Sequencing was performed on PBMCs, taken at surgery. The sequenced DNA: TGCAGTGCTATGACCGGGACAGCCTACGAGCAGTACTTC. This is translated as CSAMTGTAYEQYF.